These T cell receptor beta chains were read from a single sample in a study of T cell therapy after organ transplantation. These receptors have no identified antigens. The assay was immunoSEQ multiplex PCR, and TCRdb's table has in-frame clones only and misses some. The sample lists 6,000 or so clones, approximately 74% seen once, with about 30% in the top ten. The specimen was CD8+ T cells from blood, collected after autologous CMV-specific T cell therapy. These receptor sequences come from a human patient who had received a solid organ transplant and had CMV disease. The graft donor may have contributed some T cells. Each CDR3 is given with its conserved first and last residue. D genes are given only for firm matches. Size is stated for part of the rows, as once, few or many counts, or as a class when the clone is expanded.

TRBJ1-5	TRBV27	NA	NA	CASSYSTGSNQPQHF
TRBJ1-1	TRBV9	NA	NA	CASSVEVNTEAFF
TRBJ2-3	TRBV28	NA	NA	CAVGGVGGVSTDTQYF
TRBJ2-3	TRBV27	TRBD2	large	CASRIGGFNTDTQYF
TRBJ2-1	TRBV7-9	TRBD2	NA	CASSVLAVSYNEQFF
TRBJ2-1	TRBV5-4	TRBD2	NA	CACQREDHNEQFF
TRBJ1-2	TRBV19	NA	NA	CASSLDGEGDGYTF
TRBJ2-7	TRBV11-2	NA	NA	CASSLTGTQYEQYF
TRBJ2-7	TRBV11-2	TRBD1	NA	CASSPLGQLSYEQYF
TRBJ2-7	TRBV11-3	TRBD2	once	CASSSSPGGHEQYF
TRBJ2-5	TRBV18	NA	NA	CASSPPDAGPVQEQYF
TRBJ2-2	TRBV4-1	TRBD2	NA	CASSQARLAGDTGELFF
TRBJ2-7	TRBV7-9	NA	few	CASSLGTPDEQYF
TRBJ1-4	TRBV4-2	NA	NA	CASSQDPVPNEKLFF
TRBJ2-7	TRBV11-2	NA	NA	CASSTGGQEQYF
TRBJ2-7	TRBV7-9	NA	few	CASIGSSSYEQYF
TRBJ1-1	TRBV4-3	NA	NA	CASSHGTGEGAEAFF
TRBJ1-5	TRBV28	NA	NA	CASSYPQPQHF
TRBJ2-7	TRBV29-1	TRBD2	NA	CSVRTSGNEQYF
TRBJ2-5	TRBV6-6	TRBD2	NA	CASRFPSGAEETQYF
TRBJ1-5	TRBV6-5	NA	medium-sized	CASSYSVSDNQPQHF
TRBJ2-1	TRBV5-8	TRBD2	few	CASSQRSGRGEQFF
TRBJ2-5	TRBV29-1	TRBD1	NA	CSVILTGAAETQYF
TRBJ2-1	TRBV9	TRBD2	NA	CASSVDLAGVRDNEQFF
TRBJ2-1	TRBV11-2	TRBD2	NA	CASSLWASGHNEQFF
TRBJ2-7	TRBV27	NA	NA	CASSLKVSRYEQYF
TRBJ2-7	TRBV5-1	TRBD2	NA	CASGAQLGLAGEQYF
TRBJ2-1	TRBV4-2	NA	medium-sized	CASSQDLAFSSYNEQFF
TRBJ1-1	TRBV4-3	NA	NA	CASSQQGGNTEAFF
TRBJ2-2	TRBV5-1	TRBD1	NA	CASSYRDRGRGGTGELFF
TRBJ1-4	TRBV28	NA	NA	CASSFRQYEKLFF
TRBJ2-7	TRBV5-1	TRBD2	once	CASSPSGNYEQYF
TRBJ1-2	TRBV7-2	NA	few	CASSPGYGYTF
TRBJ2-7	TRBV7-5	NA	NA	CARSLGGLVHYEQYF
TRBJ2-7	TRBV28	TRBD2	NA	CASSFTSGRYEQYF
TRBJ2-1	TRBV7-8	NA	NA	CASSLDGVGNEQFF
TRBJ2-5	TRBV19	NA	NA	CASSAPFTVGLETQYF
TRBJ1-5	TRBV7-9	NA	NA	CASSPSGNNQPQHF
TRBJ2-5	TRBV28	TRBD1	NA	CASSRDGTEETQYF
TRBJ2-7	TRBV5-1	NA	NA	CASSSTRGREQYF
TRBJ1-1	TRBV7-9	TRBD1	NA	CASRDGQGRTEAFF
TRBJ2-1	TRBV9	TRBD1	NA	CASSDLSGTGNYNEQFF
TRBJ1-2	TRBV5-6	TRBD1	NA	CASSQIRQGEGYTF
TRBJ2-2	TRBV7-7	TRBD1	NA	CASRTGQDTGELFF
TRBJ2-2	TRBV28	NA	NA	CASSFPRGDNTGELFF
TRBJ2-3	TRBV7-9	TRBD2	NA	CASSSTLAGGPDTQYF
TRBJ1-3	TRBV28	NA	NA	CASRPTLGGGNTIYF
TRBJ2-7	TRBV5-5	NA	NA	CASSLADYIYEQYF
TRBJ1-5	TRBV27	NA	NA	CASSLSLPLDRAPQHF
TRBJ2-1	TRBV4-1	NA	NA	CASSQDPTTGAYNEQFF
TRBJ2-2	TRBV6-1	NA	NA	CASSELLRGELFF
TRBJ2-3	TRBV19	NA	NA	CASAVISTDTQYF
TRBJ2-7	TRBV6-6	NA	NA	CASSLVLGAYEQYF
TRBJ2-7	TRBV7-9	NA	NA	CASSSLTEQYF
TRBJ2-7	TRBV28	TRBD2	few	CASSFRSGRYEQYF
TRBJ2-2	TRBV9	NA	NA	CASSPYIGTHTGELFF
TRBJ2-7	TRBV5-1	NA	NA	CASSWDKSYEQYF
TRBJ2-3	TRBV11-2	TRBD2	few	CASSLRGLAGDTDTQYF